The following is a TCR beta chain sequence with its context. Its antigen remains unidentified. These data are taken from a study of cytomegalovirus exposure and HLA in healthy donors. About the study: Genotyping of roughly 400 donors showed that around 81% belonged to the Caucasian-associated ancestry cluster.

The PCR ran on 60 Vbeta and 13 Jbeta primers. The method was immunoSEQ multiplex PCR; TCRdb's version includes in-frame clones alone and lacks a portion of them. The sample shows roughly 150,000 clones, 70% to 75% of them seen only once. Study-level points and caveats: In an earlier analysis, productive rearrangement rates for most beta V segments clustered near 87% or 30%. Certain sequence variants were highly shared and formed a cluster, and this cluster was likely a sequencing artifact. There were a few CMV-associated chains whose specificity for CMV antigens was confirmed in vitro.

The germline CDR1 and CDR2 sequences are GTSNPN and SVGIG (reference sequence). The CDR3 spans 13 residues. The receptor was derived from a man aged 18 to 30 in good health and CMV-seropositive. Sequencing input: PBMCs. The chain is built from TRBV30 and TRBJ2-3, with D possibly TRBD2 on 6 matching bases. This CDR3 is CAQDYSHTDTQYF. CDR3 nucleotide sequence: TGTGCACAGGACTACAGTCACACAGATACGCAGTATTTT.